The 21 T cell receptor beta chains below were found in one sample sequenced in a study of T cell responses to AZD1222 COVID-19 vaccine. The repertoire was sequenced with immunoSEQ multiplex PCR; TCRdb's copy has only in-frame clones and lacks some. The data hold approximately 100,000 clones, with around nine tenths observed a single time. The source was peripheral blood, collected 28 days after the second dose of the MenACWY control vaccine. All receptors come from an adult who received the MenACWY meningococcal vaccine as a control.

V usage is TRBV4-3 and J usage is TRBJ2-6; 8 positions agree with TRBD2. The CDR3 runs to 20 residues. From germline, CDR1 is LGHNA and CDR2 YSLEER. J gave up 0 bases and V 2 bases, and 12 bases lay outside the gene matches. CDR3: CASSQNLPSGLYSGANVLTF. The CDR3 nucleotides read TGCGCCAGCAGCCAAAACCTTCCTAGCGGGTTATACTCTGGGGCCAACGTCCTGACTTTC.

In DNA, the CDR3 is TGCAGCGTGGGACAGCATTTCACCGGGGAGCTGTTTTTT. It translates to CSVGQHFTGELFF. V and J are TRBV29-1 and TRBJ2-2; TRBD1 matches at 7 bases. Unmatched junction bases numbered 5, after V lost 6 bases and J lost 4 bases. Per the germline V gene, CDR1 is SQVTM and CDR2 is ANQGSEA. The CDR3 spans 13 residues.

The genes are TRBV6-5 and TRBJ1-1, with 8 bases lining up with TRBD1. This CDR3 has 14 amino acids. Germline V CDR1 and CDR2: MNHEY, SVGAGI. Unmatched junction bases numbered 5, after V lost 2 bases and J lost 6 bases. CDR3: CASSYRDRFPEAFF. CDR3 DNA: TGTGCCAGCAGTTACAGGGACAGGTTTCCTGAAGCTTTCTTT.

This sequence joins TRBV19 and TRBJ2-3, with 7 bases lining up with TRBD1. The germline V gene has CDR1 LNHDA and CDR2 SQIVND (reference sequence). The CDR3 sequence is 16 residues long. Trimming removed 3 bases from V and 3 bases from J; junction bases left unmatched: 9. CDR3 residues: CASSIDRDGLTDTQYF. The CDR3 coding sequence is TGTGCCAGTAGTATCGACAGGGATGGTTTGACAGATACGCAGTATTTT. The full variable domain, with the rest looked up from reference TRBV19 and TRBJ2-3, is DGGITQSPKYLFRKEGQNVTLSCEQNLNHDAMYWYRQDPGQGLRLIYYSQIVNDFQKGDIAEGYSVSREKKESFPLTVTSAQKNPTAFYLCASSIDRDGLTDTQYFGPGTRLTVL.

The chain is built from TRBV5-1 and TRBJ2-5; TRBD2 agrees at 12 bases. Germline loops: CDR1 SGHRS, CDR2 YFSETQ. The CDR3 is 14 residues long. Trimming cost V 1 base and J 5 bases; bases outside gene matches: 0. CDR3 residues: CASSLTSGGETQYF. The CDR3 DNA sequence: TGCGCCAGCAGCTTGACTAGCGGGGGGGAGACCCAGTACTTC.

V and J are TRBV19 and TRBJ2-2, with 7 bases that match TRBD2. Germline trimming cut 5 bases from V and 2 bases from J; bases unmatched to any gene: 5. CDR3 length equals 15 residues. Germline-derived CDR1 and CDR2 are LNHDA and SQIVND (reference sequence). The CDR3 loop reads CASSPLAENTGELFF. DNA for the CDR3: TGTGCCAGTAGTCCGCTAGCGGAAAACACCGGGGAGCTGTTTTTT.

The gene calls are TRBV4-2 and TRBJ1-6; tentatively, D is TRBD1 (5 bases). V dropped 3 bases and J dropped 7 bases, with 13 bases sitting between them. The CDR3 contains 15 residues. The germline gives CDR1 LGHNA, CDR2 YNFKEQ. The CDR3 bases are TGTGCCAGCAGCCACCCAGCGGGGCGGAATTCACCCCTCCACTTT. Translated: CASSHPAGRNSPLHF.

The rearrangement links TRBV5-6 to TRBJ2-1, with D possibly being TRBD2 (5 bases). Germline V lookup: CDR1 SGHDT, CDR2 YYEEEE. CDR3 length: 15 residues. Trimming stripped 1 base from V and 6 bases from J, with 14 bases between. The CDR3 DNA reads TGTGCCAGCAGCTTGAGGCGGGCTGGCATCAATGAGCAGTTCTTC. It codes for CASSLRRAGINEQFF.

The rearrangement joins TRBV5-4 to TRBJ2-7; 8 bases map to TRBD1. The V segment lost 2 bases and the J segment 3 bases; nucleotides outside the gene matches: 7. Per germline, CDR1 SGHNT and CDR2 YYREEE (reference sequence). The CDR3 has 15 residues. CDR3 in DNA: TGTGCCAGCAGCTTCCAGGGGGCAGAGGGCTACGAGCAGTACTTC. This sequence encodes CASSFQGAEGYEQYF.

The J gene is TRBJ1-4, the V gene TRBV2; D remains unclear. With 10 bases removed from V and 8 bases from J, the gap between germline ends came to 17 bases. Germline V lookup: CDR1 SNHLY, CDR2 FYNNEI. The CDR3 spans 13 residues. Here the CDR3 reads CATSEGWGEKLFF. As DNA, the CDR3 is TGTGCCACCTCGGAGGGTTGGGGAGAAAAACTGTTTTTT.

The rearrangement joins TRBV4-1 to TRBJ2-7; D is undetermined. The length of the CDR3 is 13 residues. V lost 1 base and J lost 3, with 7 bases in between. Germline V gives CDR1 MGHRA, CDR2 YSYEKL. In DNA, the CDR3 is TGCGCCAGCAGCCAAGTGGACGGCTACGAGCAGTACTTC. It specifies CASSQVDGYEQYF.

The chain links TRBV15 to TRBJ1-4, with D uncertain. CDR1 and CDR2 from the germline V gene are LNHNV and YYDKDF (reference sequence). The ends were cut back, 0 bases at V and 7 bases at J, with 12 bases in the middle. This CDR3 has 15 amino acids. The CDR3 sequence: CATSREGRSSEKLFF. CDR3 bases: TGTGCCACCAGCAGAGAAGGACGGAGCAGTGAAAAACTGTTTTTT.

The chain combines TRBV19 with TRBJ1-1, with no clear D. Germline lookup yields CDR1 LNHDA and CDR2 SQIVND (reference sequence). The CDR3 has 13 residues. The ends were cut back, 3 bases at V and 5 bases at J, with 10 bases in the middle. CDR3 nucleotide sequence: TGTGCCAGTAGTATTGGGGAGATAACTGAAGCTTTCTTT. Translated, it gives CASSIGEITEAFF. The variable domain in full, with the rest retrieved from reference TRBV19 and TRBJ1-1, is DGGITQSPKYLFRKEGQNVTLSCEQNLNHDAMYWYRQDPGQGLRLIYYSQIVNDFQKGDIAEGYSVSREKKESFPLTVTSAQKNPTAFYLCASSIGEITEAFFGQGTRLTVV.

The V and J genes are TRBV7-8 and TRBJ1-2; D might be TRBD1 (5 bases). CDR1 is SGHVS, CDR2 FQNEAQ, per germline. The CDR3 extends over 15 amino acids. The V and J ends lost 5 bases and 4 bases respectively, with 17 bases between them. The CDR3 protein is CASSQLRVSSYGYTF. The CDR3 nucleotides are TGTGCCAGCAGCCAACTCAGGGTCTCGAGCTATGGCTACACCTTC. The full variable domain, its missing parts supplied by reference TRBV7-8 and TRBJ1-2, is GAGVSQSPRYKVAKRGQDVALRCDPISGHVSLFWYQQALGQGPEFLTYFQNEAQLDKSGLPSDRFFAERPEGSVSTLKIQRTQQEDSAVYLCASSQLRVSSYGYTFGSGTRLTVV.

The chain has TRBV6-2 or TRBV6-3 and TRBJ2-7; D is possibly TRBD2 (7 bases). Germline V gives CDR1 MNHEY, CDR2 SVGEGT. V was shortened by 7 bases and J by 0 bases, with 16 bases between the two germline ends. This CDR3 contains 15 residues. CDR3 in DNA: TGTGCCAGCACCCCGCGAGGGGGGGGCTCCTACGAGCAGTACTTC. This gives the protein CASTPRGGGSYEQYF.

The rearrangement links TRBV7-9 to TRBJ1-4; D gene ambiguous. This CDR3 region has 14 residues. Germline V gives CDR1 SEHNR, CDR2 FQNEAQ (reference sequence). Trimming left V 3 bases short and J 4 bases short, with 9 bases between. In DNA, the CDR3 is TGTGCCAGCAGCTTGGGGTTTAGTAATGAAAAACTGTTTTTT. Its translation: CASSLGFSNEKLFF.

The chain uses TRBV13 and TRBJ2-2; D is tentatively TRBD1 or TRBD2 (5 bases each). V lost 1 base to trimming and J lost 3 bases, with 9 bases between them. Germline-derived CDR1 and CDR2 are PRHDT and FYEKMQ (reference sequence). This CDR3 is 15 amino acids long. CDR3 in amino acids: CASSLAGPDTGELFF. CDR3 nucleotides: TGTGCCAGCAGCTTAGCGGGGCCCGACACCGGGGAGCTGTTTTTT.

This clone came up a few times. The rearrangement uses TRBV6-2 or TRBV6-3 and TRBJ2-7, with D uncertain. V was shortened by 0 bases and J by 2 bases, with 2 bases between the two germline ends. Looked up from germline, CDR1 is MNHEY and CDR2 is SVGEGT. This CDR3 spans 12 amino acids. The CDR3 nucleotides are TGTGCCAGCAGTTACTCGACCTACGAGCAGTACTTC. It specifies CASSYSTYEQYF.

The chain has TRBV6-2 or TRBV6-3 and TRBJ1-5, with 8 bases aligning to TRBD1. Germline CDR1 and CDR2: MNHEY and SVGEGT. V shed 5 bases, J shed 1 base, and the junction held 16 bases outside the gene matches. The CDR3 has 19 residues. The CDR3 is CASSDRQGILAGSNQPQHF. Here the CDR3 DNA reads TGTGCCAGCAGTGATCGACAGGGGATATTGGCGGGAAGCAATCAGCCCCAGCATTTT.

The V call is TRBV28, the J call TRBJ2-3, with 8 bases that match TRBD2. CDR1 is MDHEN and CDR2 is SYDVKM in the germline V gene. J was trimmed by 0 bases and V by 4 bases; bases with no gene match: 3. The CDR3 covers 15 residues. The CDR3 loop is CASSSGGPSTDTQYF. CDR3 in DNA: TGTGCCAGCAGTTCGGGGGGGCCCAGCACAGATACGCAGTATTTT.

The chain joins TRBV2 to TRBJ2-7; 8 positions match TRBD1. The length of the CDR3 is 15 residues. The germline gives CDR1 SNHLY, CDR2 FYNNEI. V shed 4 bases, J shed 3 bases, and the junction held 8 bases outside the gene matches. The CDR3 DNA reads TGTGCCAGCAGTGCGGACAGGGTGGGGAACTACGAGCAGTACTTC. It specifies CASSADRVGNYEQYF. Full variable domain (rest looked up from reference TRBV2 and TRBJ2-7): EPEVTQTPSHQVTQMGQEVILRCVPISNHLYFYWYRQILGQKVEFLVSFYNNEISEKSEIFDDQFSVERPDGSNFTLKIRSTKLEDSAMYFCASSADRVGNYEQYFGPGTRLTVT.